One sample yielded the 19 T cell receptor beta chains listed below, sequenced in a study of neurological immune-mediated disorders. From the 5' RACE reads, TCRdb called clonotypes with MiXCR, one entry per CDR3 protein. The sample comprises roughly 30,000 distinct CDR3 sequences, under 7% of which are singletons, and just under 9% rests with the top ten. The sequenced sample was PBMCs. The receptors were sampled from a woman aged 45-65 years in good health.

Relative to its sample, this clonotype is medium-sized (0.01 to 0.1%). The CDR3 loop reads CASSRDTEAFF. The CDR3 DNA sequence: TGTGCCAGCAGTCGGGACACTGAAGCTTTCTTT. The gene calls are TRBV3-1 and TRBJ1-1; D gene uncertain. The CDR3 has 11 amino acids. The germline gives CDR1 LGHDT, CDR2 YNNKEL (reference sequence). Trimming stripped 6 bases from V and 3 bases from J, with 5 bases between.

This clonotype was observed many times. Written as DNA, the CDR3 is TGCAGCGTTGATAGGGGCCTTGGAGGGGGTACGCAGTATTTT. This encodes CSVDRGLGGGTQYF. The chain is built from TRBV29-1 and TRBJ2-3; the D gene could be TRBD1 or TRBD2 (6 bases each). This CDR3 has 14 amino acids. CDR1 and CDR2 from the germline V gene are SQVTM and ANQGSEA. The V and J ends lost 3 bases and 8 bases respectively, with 18 bases between them.

This clonotype was counted between two and nine times. This rearrangement joins TRBV5-1 to TRBJ1-1, with D possibly matching TRBD1 (6 bases). V was cut by 0 bases and J by 1 base, with 13 bases left in between. Germline lookup yields CDR1 SGHRS and CDR2 YFSETQ. This CDR3 is built from 16 residues. CDR3 in amino acids: CASSLAPVGGNTEAFF. In nucleotides, the CDR3 is TGCGCCAGCAGCTTGGCCCCTGTAGGGGGGAACACTGAAGCTTTCTTT.

This clonotype was counted at least ten times. The CDR3 reads CASSQGGRVAGELFF. CDR3 DNA sequence: TGTGCCAGCAGCCAAGGAGGGAGGGTCGCCGGGGAGCTGTTTTTT. The V and J genes are TRBV14 and TRBJ2-2; 7 nucleotides match TRBD2. Germline values: CDR1 SGHDN, CDR2 FVKESK. Trimming removed 1 base from V and 6 bases from J; junction bases left unmatched: 5. The CDR3 length is 15 residues.

This clonotype was counted between two and nine times. This chain joins TRBV7-8 and TRBJ2-3; tentatively, D is TRBD2 (5 bases). The CDR3 extends over 14 amino acids. V lost 10 bases and J lost 4, with 18 bases in between. The germline V gene has CDR1 SGHVS and CDR2 FQNEAQ. CDR3: CATNIAILADTQYF. The CDR3 DNA reads TGTGCCACAAACATAGCGATTTTGGCAGATACGCAGTATTTT.

Regarding this clonotype: The germline gene is not matched at one end of the junction; a read error may be the cause. The rearrangement uses TRBV15 and TRBJ1-5; the match to TRBD1 covers 8 bases. This CDR3 is 14 amino acids long. Germline V gives CDR1 LNHNV, CDR2 YYDKDF (reference sequence). The CDR3 protein is CATSSRDRQQPQHF. The CDR3 DNA is TGTGCCACGAGCAGTAGGGACAGGCAGCAGCCCCAGCATTTT.

This clonotype was found many times. The chain links TRBV5-5 to TRBJ2-5, with unresolved D. This CDR3 has 15 amino acids. The germline CDR1 and CDR2 sequences are SGHKS and YYEKEE (reference sequence). V lost 4 bases to trimming and J lost 5 bases, with 18 bases between them. Here the CDR3 reads CASSLFGPERETQYF. The CDR3 DNA is TGTGCCAGCAGCCTTTTCGGACCCGAACGGGAGACCCAGTACTTC.

This clonotype was counted many times. The genes are TRBV20-1 and TRBJ2-7; no clear D gene. CDR3 length: 15 residues. V gave up 0 bases and J gave up 0 bases, with 12 bases separating them. Germline-derived CDR1 and CDR2 are DFQATT and SNEGSKA (reference sequence). The CDR3 DNA sequence: TGCAGTGCTAGAGAGGTAGCTAGGAGCTCCTACGAGCAGTACTTC. It encodes CSAREVARSSYEQYF.

This clonotype appeared many times. J is TRBJ2-7 and V is TRBV4-3; TRBD2 agrees at 7 bases. J was trimmed by 3 bases and V by 3 bases; bases with no gene match: 2. CDR1 and CDR2 from the germline V gene are LGHNA and YSLEER. The length of the CDR3 is 13 residues. CDR3 nucleotides: TGCGCCAGCAGCCAGGGACTAAGCTACGAGCAGTACTTC. Translation: CASSQGLSYEQYF.

There are many counts of this clonotype. The chain carries TRBV20-1 and TRBJ2-3; D is undetermined. The CDR3 sequence is 16 residues long. The germline V gene has CDR1 DFQATT and CDR2 SNEGSKA (reference sequence). V lost 1 base, J lost 0 bases, and 14 bases lay in between. The CDR3 loop reads CSARVWAKVSTDTQYF. The CDR3 DNA sequence: TGCAGTGCTAGAGTCTGGGCTAAGGTTAGCACAGATACGCAGTATTTT.

This clonotype was detected ten times or more. The chain links TRBV20-1 to TRBJ1-4; TRBD1 aligns across 7 bases. From germline, CDR1 is DFQATT and CDR2 SNEGSKA (reference sequence). V gave up 3 bases and J gave up 7 bases; unmatched junction bases: 8. The CDR3 has 14 residues. The CDR3 loop reads CSASSAGGSEKLFF. CDR3 nucleotides: TGCAGTGCTAGTTCCGCAGGGGGAAGTGAAAAACTGTTTTTT.

Ten or more counts support this clonotype. The CDR3 region is CSLRRGGSYNEQFF. The CDR3 DNA reads TGCAGCTTAAGGAGGGGGGGCTCCTACAATGAGCAGTTCTTC. The chain uses TRBV29-1 and TRBJ2-1, with a tentative D call TRBD2 (7 bases). The germline V and J ends were trimmed by 8 bases and 0 bases, with 14 bases remaining between them. Germline V gene sequence: CDR1 SQVTM, CDR2 ANQGSEA. This CDR3 comprises 14 residues.

This clonotype occurred many times. The rearrangement uses TRBV20-1 and TRBJ2-7; D possibly corresponds to TRBD2 (6 bases). The V end lost 8 bases, the J end lost 1 base, and 18 bases lay between the germline ends. Per the germline V gene, CDR1 is DFQATT and CDR2 is SNEGSKA (reference sequence). This CDR3 region has 14 residues. DNA for the CDR3: TGCAGTCCAGGTGGGGCTAGCGAATCCTACGAGCAGTACTTC. The encoded protein is CSPGGASESYEQYF.

This clonotype showed up many times. The chain recombines TRBV20-1 with TRBJ2-5; TRBD2 matches 9 bases. Germline-derived CDR1 and CDR2 are DFQATT and SNEGSKA (reference sequence). There are 15 residues in the CDR3. With V trimmed by 5 bases and J by 5 bases, 12 bases remained unmatched. DNA of the CDR3: TGCAGTGCTCCCCCCCGCGGGAGGGCGACGGAGACCCAGTACTTC. It is translated as CSAPPRGRATETQYF.

This clonotype showed up many times. The chain couples TRBV7-2 to TRBJ2-7; TRBD1 aligns across 9 bases. V was clipped by 5 bases and J by 4 bases; unmatched bases: 12. Germline-derived CDR1 and CDR2 are SGHTA and FQGNSA. The CDR3 consists of 16 residues. CDR3 in DNA: TGTGCCAGCAGCCCGGGCGTGGGACAGGGCGGGTACGAGCAGTACTTC. It encodes CASSPGVGQGGYEQYF.

This clonotype was seen many times. V is TRBV12-5 and J is TRBJ2-3; 7 bases fit TRBD2. The ends lost 6 bases at V and 1 base at J; junction bases unmatched: 19. This CDR3 is 19 amino acids long. CDR1 and CDR2 from the germline V gene are LGHNT and FRNRAP. CDR3 in amino acids: CASGKSGPREGERTDTQYF. The CDR3 DNA follows: TGTGCTAGTGGGAAGTCCGGGCCCAGGGAGGGAGAACGCACAGATACGCAGTATTTT.

This clonotype showed up many times. The genes are TRBV14 and TRBJ2-5; no reliable D call. This CDR3 is built from 13 residues. Per the germline V gene, CDR1 is SGHDN and CDR2 is FVKESK. V lost 2 bases to trimming and J lost 0 bases, with 4 bases between them. Here the CDR3 reads CASSQMNQETQYF. In nucleotides, the CDR3 is TGTGCCAGCAGCCAAATGAACCAAGAGACCCAGTACTTC.

This clonotype was seen many times. This chain links TRBV6-1 with TRBJ2-5; D may be TRBD2 (6 bases). This CDR3 is 15 amino acids long. The germline gives CDR1 MNHNS, CDR2 SASEGT. V was pared by 0 bases and J by 0 bases, with 8 bases between. The CDR3 DNA follows: TGTGCCAGCAGTGAAGCGAGGACTAACCAAGAGACCCAGTACTTC. It translates to CASSEARTNQETQYF.

This clonotype was counted ten times or more. This rearrangement joins TRBV5-5 to TRBJ2-2; D is ambiguous. Trimming stripped 4 bases from V and 4 bases from J, with 11 bases between. The germline CDR1 and CDR2 sequences are SGHKS and YYEKEE (reference sequence). The CDR3 extends over 14 amino acids. This CDR3 is CASSPLASTGELFF. DNA of the CDR3: TGTGCCAGCAGCCCCCTTGCGAGCACCGGGGAGCTGTTTTTT. Looking up the rest from reference TRBV5-5 and TRBJ2-2 gives the full variable domain: DAGVTQSPTHLIKTRGQQVTLRCSPISGHKSVSWYQQVLGQGPQFIFQYYEKEERGRGNFPDRFSARQFPNYSSELNVNALLLGDSALYLCASSPLASTGELFFGEGSRLTVL.